This TCR beta chain was observed in a study of T cells in Graves' hyperthyroidism and ophthalmopathy (dated by TCRdb to between 2019 and 2020). Study-level background: Peripheral blood samples were taken at the time of initial diagnosis, prior to any treatment. TCR V-J signatures able to tell the groups apart were searched for in a discovery cohort of 95 or so patients, of whom about 40 had Graves' ophthalmopathy and 55 to 60 had stable Graves' hyperthyroidism. An independent validation cohort of 18 to 20 hyperthyroidism patients and 17 patients who later progressed to ophthalmopathy tested prospective prediction of ophthalmopathy. For training and testing, the 100 or so patients in the discovery cohort were randomly divided in a 7:3 ratio. In addition, the study compared T-cell repertoires in thyroid tissue and in blood from about 6 Graves' hyperthyroidism patients. After sampling, hyperthyroidism patients received methimazole starting at 30 mg daily, and ophthalmopathy patients received high-dose intravenous methylprednisolone. The paper describes TCR Vbeta CDR3 sequencing of 120 to 150 peripheral blood samples, made up of approximately 40 ophthalmopathy patients, 70 to 75 hyperthyroidism patients and around 17 progressor patients.

Stable Graves' hyperthyroidism was defined as no progression to ophthalmopathy during 18 months of follow-up. Hyperthyroidism patients were aged 18 to 65 years and newly diagnosed, with disease duration of less than 2 months. Any patient with an uncontrolled infection, another autoimmune disease, pregnancy or lactation was excluded. Clinical symptoms, serum thyroxine and TRAb, thyroid ultrasound, and orbital computed tomography formed the basis for the diagnoses. PBMCs were separated from roughly 9.6 ml of fresh peripheral blood using Ficoll-Paque density gradient centrifugation. Total RNA was extracted with Trizol reagent, and quality was checked on an Agilent 2100 Bioanalyzer. What the work shows at the level of the full study, not this receptor alone: No statistical method was used to set the sample size in advance, and investigators knew the group allocation. In validation, the model predicted progression to ophthalmopathy a median of around 6.5 months before onset, with roughly 70% sensitivity and just under 75% specificity. Most expanded thyroid clonotypes (frequency above 0.001) were also detected in blood, a finding suggesting that blood repertoires may reflect thyroid immune responses. A model built on a 13 V-J signature distinguished ophthalmopathy from stable hyperthyroidism, reaching about 88% sensitivity and around 82% specificity in cross-validation and 80%/75% in testing.

This clonotype was seen a few times. Its antigen target is currently unknown. Nothing much larger sits one base from this clone, and base qualities are not available. The CDR1 and CDR2 encoded by the germline V gene are SGHRS and YFSETQ. V has 2 bases trimmed and J has 2 bases trimmed; junction bases matching no gene number 4. The CDR3 has 16 amino acids, counting the end cysteine and phenylalanine. This entry keeps only the CDR3 DNA: 48 bases, framed from base 1. TCR beta CDR3 regions were amplified from RNA transcripts. A first-round RT-PCR of the TCR CDR3 used the HTBI primer set with the Qiagen OneStep RT-PCR kit. Libraries were constructed in a second round of multiplex PCR, after which size selection and purification were carried out. Sequencing of the libraries was done on an Illumina HiSeq2000 using paired-end 100 bp reads. In the original analysis: Raw data were processed with SOAPnuke, discarding reads with adapters, uncalled bases, mean Phred below 15, or no exact constant-primer or identifier match. COPE v1.2.5 was used to merge high-quality paired reads, and clonotypes were defined as unique nucleotide sequences. MiTCR v1.1 was used to align clonotypes to the IMGT TRBV, TRBD and TRBJ reference segments. The analysis included only V-J combinations with a frequency above 0.0001, which together covered roughly 99% of the repertoires. A TCS score was defined as the ratio of F50 (clonal expansion) to E x V (chaos), with BLOSUM62-based TCRdist applied between CDR3 peptides within each V-J. Welch's t-statistics and random forest reduced around 520 V-J features to some 14, which were used in a naive Bayes classifier (R e1071). TCRdb reanalyzed the raw reads on its own, using fastp at Q25 for trimming and MiXCR for clone calling, and kept in-frame beta chains. Rows are combined by CDR3 protein, so each entry shows the most common genes and DNA. TCRdb, not the authors, supplied the V and J calls. Within this sample are more than 300,000 distinct CDR3 sequences, with about 15% of them counted one time only. The top ten constitute roughly 24% of the sample.

The origin of this receptor is a woman aged 25-40 years with Graves' hyperthyroidism. This chain is built from TRBV5-1 and TRBJ2-6; 7 bases in between match TRBD1. Sequenced material: blood. This receptor carries the CDR3 CASSFKTGPGANVLTF. The sequence in DNA is TGCGCCAGCAGCTTCAAGACAGGGCCTGGGGCCAACGTCCTGACTTTC.